This T cell receptor (beta chain) derives from a study of T cell responses to AZD1222 COVID-19 vaccine. Assay: immunoSEQ multiplex PCR; the TCRdb copy retains only in-frame clones and omits some. The sample has around 130,000 clones, around 90% seen once. CDR3 size: 17 residues. V lost 2 bases to trimming and J lost 1 base; unmatched junction nucleotides: 6. Per germline, CDR1 SGHVS and CDR2 FQNEAQ. The sequenced sample was peripheral blood, obtained 28 days after the second AZD1222 dose. The TCR was taken from an adult who received the AZD1222 COVID-19 vaccine. V and J are TRBV7-8 and TRBJ2-2; 8 bases are a match to TRBD2. The CDR3 coding sequence is TGTGCCAGCAGCTTACTCCGGGAGGGATTGAACACCGGGGAGCTGTTTTTT. Amino acids: CASSLLREGLNTGELFF.